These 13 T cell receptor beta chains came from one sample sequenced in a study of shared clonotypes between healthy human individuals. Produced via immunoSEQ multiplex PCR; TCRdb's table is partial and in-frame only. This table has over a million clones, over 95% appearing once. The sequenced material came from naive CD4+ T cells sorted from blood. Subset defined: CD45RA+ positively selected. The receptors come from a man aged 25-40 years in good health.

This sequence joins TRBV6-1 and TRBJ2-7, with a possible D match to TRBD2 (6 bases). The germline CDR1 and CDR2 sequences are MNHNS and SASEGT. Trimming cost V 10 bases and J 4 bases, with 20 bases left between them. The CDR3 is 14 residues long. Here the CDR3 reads CATTFRDFRYEQYF. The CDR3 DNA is TGTGCCACCACTTTCCGGGACTTTAGGTACGAGCAGTACTTC.

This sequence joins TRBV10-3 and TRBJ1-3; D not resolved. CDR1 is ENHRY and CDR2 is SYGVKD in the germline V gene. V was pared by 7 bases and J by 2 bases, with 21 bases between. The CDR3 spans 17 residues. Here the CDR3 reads CAITPRQPGMPGNTIYF. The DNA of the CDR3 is TGTGCCATCACCCCGCGGCAGCCGGGCATGCCTGGAAACACCATATATTTT.

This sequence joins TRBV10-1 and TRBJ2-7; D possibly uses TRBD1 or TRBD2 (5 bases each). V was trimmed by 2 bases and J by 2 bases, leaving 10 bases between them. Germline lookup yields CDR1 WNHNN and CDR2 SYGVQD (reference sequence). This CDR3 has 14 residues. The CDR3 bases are TGCGCCAGCAGTGAGGGGGGTCCCACCTACGAGCAGTACTTC. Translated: CASSEGGPTYEQYF.

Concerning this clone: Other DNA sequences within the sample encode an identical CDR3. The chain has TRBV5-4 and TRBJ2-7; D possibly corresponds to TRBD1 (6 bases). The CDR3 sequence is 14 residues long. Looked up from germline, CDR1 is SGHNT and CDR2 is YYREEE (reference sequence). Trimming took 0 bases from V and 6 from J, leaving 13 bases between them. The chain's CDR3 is CASSLGQGRGEQYF. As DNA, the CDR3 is TGTGCCAGCAGCTTGGGGCAGGGGCGCGGCGAGCAGTACTTC.

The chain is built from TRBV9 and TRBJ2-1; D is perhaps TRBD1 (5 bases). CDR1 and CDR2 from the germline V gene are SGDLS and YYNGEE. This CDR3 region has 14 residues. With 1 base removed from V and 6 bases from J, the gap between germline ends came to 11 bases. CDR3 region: CASSVSGAGNEQFF. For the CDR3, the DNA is TGTGCCAGCAGCGTATCTGGGGCAGGCAATGAGCAGTTCTTC. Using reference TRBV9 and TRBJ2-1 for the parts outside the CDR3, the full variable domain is DSGVTQTPKHLITATGQRVTLRCSPRSGDLSVYWYQQSLDQGLQFLIQYYNGEERAKGNILERFSAQQFPDLHSELNLSSLELGDSALYFCASSVSGAGNEQFFGPGTRLTVL.

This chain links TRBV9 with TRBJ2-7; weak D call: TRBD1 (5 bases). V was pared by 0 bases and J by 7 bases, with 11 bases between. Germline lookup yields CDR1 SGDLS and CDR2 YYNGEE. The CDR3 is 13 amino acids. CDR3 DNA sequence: TGTGCCAGCAGCGTAGACCCCCCAGGGGAGCAGTACTTC. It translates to CASSVDPPGEQYF.

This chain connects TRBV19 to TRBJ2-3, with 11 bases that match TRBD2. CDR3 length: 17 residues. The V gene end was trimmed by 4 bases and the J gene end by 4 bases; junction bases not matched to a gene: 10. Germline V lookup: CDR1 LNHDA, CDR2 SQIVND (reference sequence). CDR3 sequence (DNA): TGTGCCAGTAGTACCGTGAAAACTAGCGGGAGTTCAGATACGCAGTATTTT. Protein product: CASSTVKTSGSSDTQYF.

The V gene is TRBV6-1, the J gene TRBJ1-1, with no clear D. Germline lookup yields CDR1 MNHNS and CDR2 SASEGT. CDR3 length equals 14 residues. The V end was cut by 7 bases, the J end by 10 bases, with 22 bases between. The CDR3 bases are TGTGCCAGCATCCCTGACGGCCCCCCGAAGCCAGCTTTCTTT. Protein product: CASIPDGPPKPAFF.

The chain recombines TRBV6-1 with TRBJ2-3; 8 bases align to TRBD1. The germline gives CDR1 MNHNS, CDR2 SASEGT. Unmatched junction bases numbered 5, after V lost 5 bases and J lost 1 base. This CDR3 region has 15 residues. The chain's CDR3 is CASSTEGQGTDTQYF. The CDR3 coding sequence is TGTGCCAGCAGTACAGAGGGACAGGGCACAGATACGCAGTATTTT.

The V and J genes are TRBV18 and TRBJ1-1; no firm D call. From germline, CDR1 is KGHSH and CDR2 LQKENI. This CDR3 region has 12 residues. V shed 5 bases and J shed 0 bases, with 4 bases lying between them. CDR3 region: CASSWMNTEAFF. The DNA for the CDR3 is TGTGCCAGCTCATGGATGAACACTGAAGCTTTCTTT. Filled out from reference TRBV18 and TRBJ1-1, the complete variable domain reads NAGVMQNPRHLVRRRGQEARLRCSPMKGHSHVYWYRQLPEEGLKFMVYLQKENIIDESGMPKERFSAEFPKEGPSILRIQQVVRGDSAAYFCASSWMNTEAFFGQGTRLTVV.

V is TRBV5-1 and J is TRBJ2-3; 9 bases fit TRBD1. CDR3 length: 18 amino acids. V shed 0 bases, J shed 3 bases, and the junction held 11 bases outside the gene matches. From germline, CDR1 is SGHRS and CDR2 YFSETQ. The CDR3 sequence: CASSLAQAAQGATDTQYF. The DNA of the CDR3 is TGCGCCAGCAGCTTGGCACAGGCAGCACAGGGGGCAACAGATACGCAGTATTTT.

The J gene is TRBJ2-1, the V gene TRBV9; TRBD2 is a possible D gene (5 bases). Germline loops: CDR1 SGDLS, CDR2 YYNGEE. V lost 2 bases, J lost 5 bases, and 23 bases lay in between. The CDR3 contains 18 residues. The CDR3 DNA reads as TGTGCCAGCAGCGTTCACCAGACAAGCGGAGCTCAGGACAATGAGCAGTTCTTC. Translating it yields CASSVHQTSGAQDNEQFF.

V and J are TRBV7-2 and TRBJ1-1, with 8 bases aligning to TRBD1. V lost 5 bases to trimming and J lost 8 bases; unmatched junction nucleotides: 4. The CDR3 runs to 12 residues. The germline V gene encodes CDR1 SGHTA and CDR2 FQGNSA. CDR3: CASSPGGREAFF. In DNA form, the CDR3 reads TGTGCCAGCAGCCCAGGGGGCAGAGAAGCTTTCTTT.